This entry lists 4 T cell receptor beta chains sequenced from one sample in a study of T cell changes during pregnancy in multiple sclerosis (dated by TCRdb to about 2019). The method behind the library was the immunoSEQ multiplex PCR assay. The clones in this table, taken by TCRdb from immuneACCESS, are in-frame only. Not every clone is retained; where verified, under half of the shortfall comes from an unresolved V gene, and the cause of the rest is unknown. This sample gives roughly 80,000 clones in total; about 92% of them show up just once. Roughly 2.6% of the sample lies in the top ten. Sequencing was performed on peripheral blood, taken after pregnancy. Receptors were obtained from a female donor in good health, enrolled as a control in a pregnancy study.

The rearrangement uses TRBV6-1 and TRBJ1-4; D is ambiguous. Between the trimmed V and J ends, which lost 0 bases and 2 bases, there was a span of 7 bases. Germline loops: CDR1 MNHNS, CDR2 SASEGT. The CDR3 length is 15 residues. Here the CDR3 DNA reads TGTGCCAGCAGTGAAGCGCCAGTTACTAATGAAAAACTGTTTTTT. Protein product: CASSEAPVTNEKLFF.

This chain joins TRBV11-1 and TRBJ1-1; possible D gene TRBD1, 5 bases. The CDR3 runs to 14 residues. The V and J ends lost 5 bases and 5 bases respectively, with 15 bases between them. The germline CDR1 and CDR2 sequences are SGHAT and FQDESV (reference sequence). The CDR3 sequence: CASSPGAAGTEAFF. CDR3 sequence (DNA): TGTGCCAGCAGCCCCGGGGCCGCGGGGACTGAAGCTTTCTTT.

The V gene is TRBV7-8, the J gene TRBJ1-1; D may be TRBD1 (6 bases). V lost 1 base and J 0 bases, leaving 9 bases between the germline ends. CDR3 length: 15 residues. Per germline, CDR1 SGHVS and CDR2 FQNEAQ. The CDR3 DNA sequence: TGTGCCAGCAGCTTAGTAGGGGGGGTGAACACTGAAGCTTTCTTT. Translation: CASSLVGGVNTEAFF.

The chain joins TRBV5-1 to TRBJ1-1; 10 bases fit TRBD1. V lost 4 bases, J lost 6 bases, and 6 bases stayed unmatched. Germline V gives CDR1 SGHRS, CDR2 YFSETQ. The CDR3 is made up of 14 amino acids. The CDR3 reads CASSLLTGGSEAFF. The CDR3 region has the DNA TGCGCCAGCAGCCTACTGACAGGGGGCTCTGAAGCTTTCTTT.